The 23 T cell receptor beta chains listed next were all sequenced from one sample in a study of blood T cell repertoires in COVID-19. Produced via immunoSEQ multiplex PCR; TCRdb's table is partial and in-frame only. The table includes roughly 420,000 clones, more than 75% detected once. The material sequenced was PBMCs or T cells enriched from blood (not recorded which). The receptors come from a woman aged 25 to 39 with acute COVID-19.

The chain is built from TRBV6-2 or TRBV6-3 and TRBJ2-2, with D possibly being TRBD1 (5 bases). Germline V gives CDR1 MNHEY, CDR2 SVGEGT. V lost 3 bases and J lost 1, with 6 bases in between. This CDR3 is built from 14 residues. CDR3 in DNA: TGTGCCAGCAGTTATACAGGGAACACCGGGGAGCTGTTTTTT. This encodes CASSYTGNTGELFF.

This chain joins TRBV6-2 or TRBV6-3 and TRBJ1-5; possible D gene TRBD1, 6 bases. CDR1 is MNHEY, CDR2 SVGEGT, per germline. With 6 bases removed from V and 0 bases from J, the gap between germline ends came to 27 bases. The CDR3 sequence is 20 residues long. The CDR3 region has the DNA TGTGCCAGCAGCTTGGAGCCCAGGACAGCCCGGATTTATAGCAATCAGCCCCAGCATTTT. Translating gives CASSLEPRTARIYSNQPQHF.

The CDR3 reads CASSAPTGGNSPLHF. The DNA of the CDR3 is TGTGCCAGCAGCGCTCCGACTGGGGGGAATTCACCCCTCCACTTT. The J gene is TRBJ1-6, the V gene TRBV7-2; D might be TRBD1 (5 bases). Trimming left V 5 bases short and J 7 bases short, with 15 bases between. The germline CDR1 and CDR2 sequences are SGHTA and FQGNSA. This CDR3 has 15 amino acids.

This rearrangement joins TRBV20-1 to TRBJ2-7; D perhaps matches TRBD2 (5 bases). The CDR3 is 13 amino acids. V was clipped by 3 bases and J by 4 bases, with 13 bases between them. Looked up from germline, CDR1 is DFQATT and CDR2 is SNEGSKA (reference sequence). CDR3 loop: CSASLSRGYEQYF. In DNA, the CDR3 is TGCAGTGCTAGTTTGTCTCGGGGTTACGAGCAGTACTTC.

The rearrangement joins TRBV2 to TRBJ1-6, with 8 bases aligning to TRBD1. The CDR3 length is 16 residues. Germline CDR1 SNHLY, CDR2 FYNNEI. Trimming at V came to 3 bases and at J to 7 bases, leaving 8 bases not matched to a gene. CDR3 sequence (DNA): TGTGCCAGCAGTGACCAAAGCAGGGGGCGAAATTCACCCCTCCACTTT. Its translation: CASSDQSRGRNSPLHF.

The V and J genes are TRBV18 and TRBJ1-2; D is ambiguous. Deletions cut 5 bases from V and 2 bases from J, with 6 bases between. Germline-derived CDR1 and CDR2 are KGHSH and LQKENI. The CDR3 is 12 residues long. CDR3 region: CASSGPNYGYTF. The CDR3, as DNA: TGTGCCAGCTCAGGGCCCAACTATGGCTACACCTTC.

The count of this clone is one. The chain couples TRBV5-1 to TRBJ2-7; 8 bases fit TRBD2. CDR1 and CDR2 (germline): SGHRS, YFSETQ. The CDR3 sequence is 14 residues long. The trim removed 0 bases at V and 3 bases at J, leaving 2 bases unmatched. The CDR3 region has the DNA TGCGCCAGCAGCTTGGTAAGCGGGGGCTACGAGCAGTACTTC. This translates into CASSLVSGGYEQYF.

This chain uses TRBV18 with TRBJ1-3, with D unclear. The germline V gene has CDR1 KGHSH and CDR2 LQKENI. This CDR3 has 14 residues. V lost 3 bases and J lost 0, with 6 bases in between. The DNA of the CDR3 is TGTGCCAGCTCACCGGGCTTCTCTGGAAACACCATATATTTT. Protein: CASSPGFSGNTIYF. The full variable domain, rest sourced from reference TRBV18 and TRBJ1-3, is NAGVMQNPRHLVRRRGQEARLRCSPMKGHSHVYWYRQLPEEGLKFMVYLQKENIIDESGMPKERFSAEFPKEGPSILRIQQVVRGDSAAYFCASSPGFSGNTIYFGEGSWLTVV.

The chain employs TRBV29-1 and TRBJ1-6; no definite D call. Trimming took 7 bases from V and 0 from J, leaving 7 bases between them. The CDR3 runs 13 residues. The germline gives CDR1 SQVTM, CDR2 ANQGSEA. For the CDR3, the DNA is TGCAGCGCTCGGGGCTCCTATAATTCACCCCTCCACTTT. Its translation: CSARGSYNSPLHF.

The J gene is TRBJ2-1, the V gene TRBV9; TRBD1 matches at 8 bases. The junction had 8 bases not matched to a gene; V was cut back by 0 bases and J by 6 bases. The CDR3 is made up of 16 amino acids. Germline CDR1 is SGDLS and CDR2 is YYNGEE. The CDR3 loop is CASSVGPFTGGNEQFF. The CDR3 DNA reads TGTGCCAGCAGCGTAGGCCCCTTTACAGGGGGCAATGAGCAGTTCTTC. Using reference TRBV9 and TRBJ2-1 for the parts outside the CDR3, the full variable domain is DSGVTQTPKHLITATGQRVTLRCSPRSGDLSVYWYQQSLDQGLQFLIQYYNGEERAKGNILERFSAQQFPDLHSELNLSSLELGDSALYFCASSVGPFTGGNEQFFGPGTRLTVL.

Points on this clone: A junction boundary mismatches the germline segment, possibly from a read error. V usage is TRBV10-1 and J usage is TRBJ2-1; possibly TRBD1 for D (6 bases). CDR3 length: 15 residues. The germline V gene encodes CDR1 WNHNN and CDR2 SYGVQD (reference sequence). For the CDR3, the DNA is TGCGCCAGCAGTCAGTCAGGGGCGTCCTACAATGAGCAGTTCTTC. Its protein is CASSQSGASYNEQFF.

This chain connects TRBV14 to TRBJ1-1; the match to TRBD1 covers 10 bases. The CDR3 sequence is 15 residues long. V dropped 4 bases and J dropped 5; count of bases not matched to a gene: 7. Germline V gene lookup returns CDR1 SGHDN and CDR2 FVKESK. The CDR3 bases are TGTGCCAGCAGCCTCGACAGGGGGCGATTTACTGAAGCTTTCTTT. Protein sequence: CASSLDRGRFTEAFF.

The chain combines TRBV9 with TRBJ2-1; a weak D match, TRBD2 (6 bases). Germline V CDR1 and CDR2: SGDLS, YYNGEE. This CDR3 region has 17 residues. The ends were cut back, 0 bases at V and 5 bases at J, with 18 bases in the middle. The CDR3 is CASSVEPASLANNEQFF. As DNA, the CDR3 is TGTGCCAGCAGCGTAGAGCCGGCTAGCCTAGCGAACAATGAGCAGTTCTTC.

This sequence joins TRBV27 and TRBJ1-5; maybe TRBD1 (5 bases). The CDR3 totals 18 residues. Trimming stripped 1 base from V and 7 bases from J, with 23 bases between. Germline lookup yields CDR1 MNHEY and CDR2 SMNVEV (reference sequence). This CDR3 reads CASSLWANLGQGGQPQHF. The CDR3 DNA reads TGTGCCAGCAGTTTATGGGCGAATTTGGGGCAGGGCGGCCAGCCCCAGCATTTT.

The chain couples TRBV5-6 to TRBJ2-7, with TRBD1 as a possible D gene (5 bases). The CDR3 is 13 amino acids. Germline assignment: CDR1 SGHDT and CDR2 YYEEEE. V lost 2 bases, J lost 4 bases, and 10 bases lay in between. The CDR3 is CASSFWGLYEQYF. The CDR3 DNA is TGTGCCAGCAGCTTCTGGGGCTTATACGAGCAGTACTTC.

This chain joins TRBV29-1 and TRBJ2-3, with TRBD2 matching 11 bases. This CDR3 contains 15 residues. Trimming took 7 bases from V and 7 from J; bases not matched to a gene: 13. Germline V gene sequence: CDR1 SQVTM, CDR2 ANQGSEA. CDR3 protein: CSAWRLAGPSYTQYF. In DNA, the CDR3 is TGCAGCGCCTGGAGACTAGCGGGACCCTCATATACGCAGTATTTT.

The chain has TRBV6-5 and TRBJ1-2; D gene uncertain. The CDR3 is made up of 15 amino acids. The germline V and J ends were trimmed by 1 base and 2 bases, with 11 bases remaining between them. Germline loops: CDR1 MNHEY, CDR2 SVGAGI. CDR3 amino acids: CASSYLYGRNYGYTF. The DNA for the CDR3 is TGTGCCAGCAGTTACTTATATGGGAGGAACTATGGCTACACCTTC.

J is TRBJ1-4 and V is TRBV27; the D gene is possibly TRBD1 (5 bases). Germline CDR1 MNHEY, CDR2 SMNVEV (reference sequence). Trimming removed 6 bases from V and 7 bases from J, with 12 bases in between. The CDR3 is made up of 13 amino acids. CDR3: CASRSGIREKLFF. The DNA for the CDR3 is TGTGCCAGCAGATCAGGGATACGTGAAAAACTGTTTTTT.

CDR3 DNA sequence: TGTGCCAGCAGCTTAAGGGGCAGGGTATCCAATCAGCCCCAGCATTTT. Translating gives CASSLRGRVSNQPQHF. The gene calls are TRBV7-2 and TRBJ1-5, with D perhaps matching TRBD1 (5 bases). Deletions cut 2 bases from V and 3 bases from J, with 14 bases between. This CDR3 has 16 amino acids. The germline V gene encodes CDR1 SGHTA and CDR2 FQGNSA.

The chain carries TRBV5-6 and TRBJ2-1; D is perhaps TRBD1 (6 bases). The germline V gene encodes CDR1 SGHDT and CDR2 YYEEEE. Trimming removed 0 bases from V and 8 bases from J, with 15 bases in between. The CDR3 consists of 15 residues. The CDR3 DNA sequence: TGTGCCAGCAGCTTGGCTCTGACAGGTGGGGATGAGCAGTTCTTC. Residues: CASSLALTGGDEQFF.

This clone was seen a few times. This chain uses TRBV25-1 with TRBJ1-1; no reliable D call. Trimming took off 4 bases at V and 7 bases at J, with 13 bases between the two ends. The V gene's germline CDR1 is MGHDK and CDR2 SYGVNS. CDR3 length: 13 residues. The CDR3 region has the DNA TGTGCCAGCAGTGCCCCCGCGAGAAGTGAAGCTTTCTTT. Translation gives CASSAPARSEAFF.

The chain joins TRBV24-1 to TRBJ1-1; possible D gene TRBD1, 6 bases. Germline CDR1 KGHDR, CDR2 SFDVKD. The CDR3 is made up of 15 amino acids. V was trimmed by 7 bases and J by 0 bases, leaving 14 bases between them. The CDR3 DNA sequence: TGTGCCACCAGCGCCGGACAGCTCATGAACACTGAAGCTTTCTTT. It yields the protein CATSAGQLMNTEAFF.

The V call is TRBV10-3, the J call TRBJ2-1; a weak D match, TRBD1 (6 bases). CDR3 length: 17 amino acids. V lost 4 bases and J 0 bases, leaving 16 bases between the germline ends. Germline V gene sequence: CDR1 ENHRY, CDR2 SYGVKD. The CDR3 sequence: CAISGSGADSSYNEQFF. DNA of the CDR3: TGTGCCATCAGTGGGTCAGGGGCCGACAGCTCCTACAATGAGCAGTTCTTC.